This is a list of T cell receptor beta chains from one sample in a study of cytomegalovirus exposure and HLA in healthy donors. Profiled with immunoSEQ multiplex PCR; TCRdb holds only in-frame clones, not every one. There are about 110,000 clones in the sample, with roughly 3.7% held by the top ten. The sequenced sample was PBMCs. The receptor source for this set is a man aged 25 to 45 in good health and CMV-seronegative. Each CDR3 is given with its conserved first and last residue. Fields, in order: V gene, J gene, D gene, CDR3 DNA, CDR3 protein. D genes are given only for firm matches.

TRBV5-1	TRBJ2-3	TRBD1	TGCGCCAGCAGCCTCGGAACAGGGGCTGGGGATACGCAGTATTTT	CASSLGTGAGDTQYF
TRBV11-1	TRBJ2-1	TRBD2	TGTGCCAGCAGCTCCCCCGGGAGGAATGAGCAGTTCTTC	CASSSPGRNEQFF
TRBV18	TRBJ2-5	.	TGTGCCAGCTCACCGACCCTAGGTCCCGAAGAGACCCAGTACTTC	CASSPTLGPEETQYF
TRBV4-3	TRBJ1-6	.	TGCGCCAGCAGCCAAGGGTTTACCGGGGTGGAGGGAAAAAATTCACCCCTCCACTTT	CASSQGFTGVEGKNSPLHF
TRBV7-2	TRBJ2-7	TRBD1	TGTGCCAGCAGAAGGGACAGGGGACTCTACGAGCAGTACTTC	CASRRDRGLYEQYF
TRBV11-3	TRBJ2-7	TRBD1	TGTGCCAGCAGCTTAGGACAGGGACGGGGCTACGAGCAGTACTTC	CASSLGQGRGYEQYF
TRBV7-9	TRBJ2-1	TRBD1	TGTGCCAGCAGCGGGATACCGGGACAGTCCTACAATGAGCAGTTCTTC	CASSGIPGQSYNEQFF
TRBV29-1	TRBJ1-2	.	TGCAGCGTTGGGGACATTACTAACTATGGCTACACCTTC	CSVGDITNYGYTF
TRBV28	TRBJ1-5	TRBD1	TGTGCCAGCAGTTCCCCCGGGACAGGGGGGCCGGGGCCCCAGCATTTT	CASSSPGTGGPGPQHF
TRBV5-1	TRBJ2-2	.	TGCGCCAGCAGCTTGGCCCTTACGGGGACGGGGGACACCGGGGAGCTGTTTTTT	CASSLALTGTGDTGELFF
TRBV5-4	TRBJ1-1	TRBD1	TGTGCCAGCAGCTCACAGGGGCCGAACACTGAAGCTTTCTTT	CASSSQGPNTEAFF
TRBV19	TRBJ1-6	.	TGTGCCAGTACCCCGACGGGTTATGATTCACCCCTCCACTTT	CASTPTGYDSPLHF
TRBV6-1	TRBJ2-7	TRBD2	TGTGCCAGCAGGGTTACTAGCGGGGGGGCTTACGAGCAGTACTTC	CASRVTSGGAYEQYF
TRBV6-5	TRBJ1-2	TRBD1	TGTGCCAGCAGTTTGGGACAGAGTAACTACTATGGCTACACCTTC	CASSLGQSNYYGYTF
TRBV10-2	TRBJ2-3	.	TGCGCCAGCAGTGAGCTTGACAGACCAGATACGCAGTATTTT	CASSELDRPDTQYF
TRBV5-1	TRBJ2-7	TRBD1	TGCGCCAGCAGCTCGTACGGGACAGGGGGCTCCTACGAGCAGTACTTC	CASSSYGTGGSYEQYF
TRBV18	TRBJ1-3	TRBD1	TGTGCCAGCTCGCCGGACAGGAGTCTTAACACCATATATTTT	CASSPDRSLNTIYF
TRBV5-6	TRBJ2-1	TRBD2	TGTGCCAGCAGCCGTAGCGGGGGGCAGTTCTTC	CASSRSGGQFF
TRBV25-1	TRBJ2-1	.	TGTGCCAGCAGCAAAATAGAGACCTACAATGAGCAGTTCTTC	CASSKIETYNEQFF
TRBV2	TRBJ2-6	TRBD1	TGTGCCACCTTGGGACAGGGGGCCATCTCTGGGGCCAACGTCCTGACTTTC	CATLGQGAISGANVLTF
TRBV10-3	TRBJ1-1	.	TGTGCCATCAGTGAGTCGATCCTCTCTGCGTCTACCTCGAGCACTGAAGCTTTCTTT	CAISESILSASTSSTEAFF
TRBV5-1	TRBJ1-2	TRBD1	TGCGCCAGCAGCTTGAAGGGGACAGGGTCTGGCTACACCTTC	CASSLKGTGSGYTF
TRBV5-5	TRBJ2-1	TRBD2	TGTGCCAGCAGCTTGAGGCGGGGGGCGTCGGAAAACAATGAGCAGTTCTTC	CASSLRRGASENNEQFF
TRBV18	TRBJ2-5	TRBD2	TGTGCCAGCTCACCAAGGACTAGCGGGGGGGCCCGGAAGCCAGAGACCCAGTACTTC	CASSPRTSGGARKPETQYF
TRBV7-8	TRBJ1-1	TRBD1	TGTGCCAGCAGCTTGGGGGACAGGGAAGGTGAAGCTTTCTTT	CASSLGDREGEAFF
TRBV29-1	TRBJ1-2	.	TGCAGCGCCGAAGGGCGGGGGAGGAACTATGGCTACACCTTC	CSAEGRGRNYGYTF
TRBV25-1	TRBJ1-1	TRBD1	TGTGCCAGCTCGAACCTACCGGGACAGAGCGTCTTT	CASSNLPGQSVF
TRBV5-4	TRBJ2-3	TRBD2	TGTGCCAGCAGCTCGGGGGGTAGCACAGATACGCAGTATTTT	CASSSGGSTDTQYF
TRBV5-1	TRBJ1-6	TRBD1	TGCGCCAGCAGCATAGGGGGCGAAAATTCACCCCTCCACTTT	CASSIGGENSPLHF
TRBV2	TRBJ1-2	TRBD1	TGTGCCAGCAGTACAGGGGGCGGCTATGGCTACACCTTC	CASSTGGGYGYTF
TRBV10-3	TRBJ1-3	TRBD1	TGTGCCATCAGCGGGACAGGGAACGGAAACACCATATATTTT	CAISGTGNGNTIYF
TRBV19	TRBJ1-5	.	TGTGCCAGTAGTCAGGGCATCAATCAGCCCCAGCATTTT	CASSQGINQPQHF
TRBV27	TRBJ1-1	.	TGTGCCAGCAGTTCCCAACAACCTACAGGGAACACTGAAGCTTTCTTT	CASSSQQPTGNTEAFF
TRBV6-5	TRBJ2-3	.	TGTGCCGCGGGGCGGGGGCCTAGCACAGATACGCAGTATTTT	CAAGRGPSTDTQYF
TRBV5-6	TRBJ1-6	TRBD1	TGTGCCAGCAGCCCCAGACAGGGAACCTATAATTCACCCCTCCACTTT	CASSPRQGTYNSPLHF
TRBV15	TRBJ1-1	.	TGTGCCACCAGCAGGCATCTCGGGGGGAACACTGAAGCTTTCTTT	CATSRHLGGNTEAFF
TRBV9	TRBJ2-7	.	TGTGCCAGCAGCGTAGAGGGAGCAACCCTGGACGAGCAGTACTTC	CASSVEGATLDEQYF
TRBV6-1	TRBJ2-1	.	TGTGCCAGCAGTTCGGGCCCCGAAGCGGGTGAGCAGTTCTTC	CASSSGPEAGEQFF
TRBV11-2	TRBJ1-4	.	TGTGCCAGCAGCTTTTGGGGGGAGGATGAAAAACTGTTTTTT	CASSFWGEDEKLFF
TRBV15	TRBJ2-1	.	TGTGCCACCAGCGGACTTTACAATGAGCAGTTCTTC	CATSGLYNEQFF
TRBV27	TRBJ2-7	TRBD1	TGTGCCAGCAGTTTACTGCCATACCCGGACAGGGCCTACGAGCAGTACTTC	CASSLLPYPDRAYEQYF
TRBV5-6	TRBJ1-5	.	TGTGCCAGCAGCTTGCTGAATCAGCCCCAGCATTTT	CASSLLNQPQHF
TRBV9	TRBJ2-2	TRBD2	TGTGCCAGCAGCGAGACTAGCGGGGCGTACACCGGGGAGCTGTTTTTT	CASSETSGAYTGELFF
TRBV6-5	TRBJ1-2	.	TGTGCCAGCAGTTACGGTAGCGGTGGCTACACCTTC	CASSYGSGGYTF
TRBV5-1	TRBJ1-2	TRBD1	TGCGCCAGCAGCGTCGGGACAGGGTACTATGGCTACACCTTC	CASSVGTGYYGYTF
TRBV5-1	TRBJ1-2	.	TGCGCCAGCGCTCGCGGGACGGAATATGGCTACACCTTC	CASARGTEYGYTF